This TCR beta chain was observed in a study of blood T cell repertoires in COVID-19. In the study overall: T cells, B-cell-depleted T cells, or PBMCs supplied cDNA or gDNA.

Unmatched junction bases numbered 4, after V lost 4 bases and J lost 5 bases. CDR1 is SNHLY and CDR2 is FYNNEI in the germline V gene. This CDR3 has 16 amino acids. The assay was immunoSEQ multiplex PCR, and TCRdb's table has in-frame clones only and misses some. The table lists about 160,000 clones, approximately 90% of them singletons. This chain uses TRBV2 with TRBJ2-2; 13 nucleotides agree with TRBD2. The receptor was isolated from a man aged 18-30 years with acute or convalescent COVID-19. The specimen was peripheral blood. CDR3 in DNA: TGTGCCAGCAGTGTTTCACTAGCGGGGGGGACCGGGGAGCTGTTTTTT. Protein: CASSVSLAGGTGELFF. The variable domain in full, with the rest retrieved from reference TRBV2 and TRBJ2-2, is EPEVTQTPSHQVTQMGQEVILRCVPISNHLYFYWYRQILGQKVEFLVSFYNNEISEKSEIFDDQFSVERPDGSNFTLKIRSTKLEDSAMYFCASSVSLAGGTGELFFGEGSRLTVL.